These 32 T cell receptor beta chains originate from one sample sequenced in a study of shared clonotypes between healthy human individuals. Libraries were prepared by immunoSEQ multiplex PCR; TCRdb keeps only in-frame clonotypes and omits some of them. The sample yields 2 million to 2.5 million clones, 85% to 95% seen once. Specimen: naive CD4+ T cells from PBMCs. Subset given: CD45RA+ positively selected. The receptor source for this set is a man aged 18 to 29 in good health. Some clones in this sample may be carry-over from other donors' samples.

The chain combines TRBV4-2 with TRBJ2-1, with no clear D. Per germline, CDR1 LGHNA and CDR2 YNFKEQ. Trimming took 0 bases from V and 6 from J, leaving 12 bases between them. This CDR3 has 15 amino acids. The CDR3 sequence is CASSQEIGRSNEQFF. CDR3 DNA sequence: TGTGCCAGCAGCCAAGAGATAGGAAGAAGCAATGAGCAGTTCTTC.

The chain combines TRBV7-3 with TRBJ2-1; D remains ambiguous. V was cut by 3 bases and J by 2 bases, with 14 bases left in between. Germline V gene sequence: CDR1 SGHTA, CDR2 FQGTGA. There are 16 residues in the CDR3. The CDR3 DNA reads TGTGCCAGCAGCTTCGGTAGCTCGCTTGCCTACAATGAGCAGTTCTTC. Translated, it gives CASSFGSSLAYNEQFF. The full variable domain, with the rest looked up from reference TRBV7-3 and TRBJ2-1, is GAGVSQTPSNKVTEKGKYVELRCDPISGHTALYWYRQSLGQGPEFLIYFQGTGAADDSGLPNDRFFAVRPEGSVSTLKIQRTERGDSAVYLCASSFGSSLAYNEQFFGPGTRLTVL.

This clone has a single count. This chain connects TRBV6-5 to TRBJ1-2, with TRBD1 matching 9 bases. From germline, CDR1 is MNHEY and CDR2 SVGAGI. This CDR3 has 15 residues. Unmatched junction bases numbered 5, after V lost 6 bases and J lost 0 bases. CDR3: CASSRTGATNYGYTF. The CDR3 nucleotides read TGTGCCAGCAGCCGGACAGGGGCAACTAACTATGGCTACACCTTC.

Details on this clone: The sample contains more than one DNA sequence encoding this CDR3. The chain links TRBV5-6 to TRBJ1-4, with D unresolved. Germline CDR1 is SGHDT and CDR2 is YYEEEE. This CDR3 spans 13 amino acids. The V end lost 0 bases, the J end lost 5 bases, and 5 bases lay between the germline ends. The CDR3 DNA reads TGTGCCAGCAGCTTGGCCAGCAATGAAAAACTGTTTTTT. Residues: CASSLASNEKLFF.

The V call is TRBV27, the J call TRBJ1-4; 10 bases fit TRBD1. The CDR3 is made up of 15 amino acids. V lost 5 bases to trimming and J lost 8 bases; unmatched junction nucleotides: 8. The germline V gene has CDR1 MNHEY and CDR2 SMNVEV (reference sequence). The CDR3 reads CASSRQGAGYEKLFF. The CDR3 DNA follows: TGTGCCAGCAGTAGACAGGGGGCCGGTTACGAAAAACTGTTTTTT.

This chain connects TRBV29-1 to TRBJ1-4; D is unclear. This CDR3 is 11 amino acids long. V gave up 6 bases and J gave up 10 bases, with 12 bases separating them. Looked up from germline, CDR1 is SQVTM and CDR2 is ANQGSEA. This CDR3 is CSVQREGKLFF. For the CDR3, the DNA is TGCAGCGTCCAGCGGGAGGGAAAACTGTTTTTT.

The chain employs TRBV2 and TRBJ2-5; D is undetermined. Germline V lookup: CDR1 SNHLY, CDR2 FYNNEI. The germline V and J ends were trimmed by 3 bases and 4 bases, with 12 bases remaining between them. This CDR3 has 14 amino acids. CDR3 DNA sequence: TGTGCCAGCAGTGATGGCAGGATAAGAGAGACCCAGTACTTC. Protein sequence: CASSDGRIRETQYF.

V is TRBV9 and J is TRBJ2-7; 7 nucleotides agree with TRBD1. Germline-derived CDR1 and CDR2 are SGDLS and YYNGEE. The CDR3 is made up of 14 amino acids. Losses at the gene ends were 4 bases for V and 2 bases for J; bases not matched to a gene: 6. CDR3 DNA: TGTGCCAGCAGCCCCCGGGACAGAGCCTACGAGCAGTACTTC. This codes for CASSPRDRAYEQYF.

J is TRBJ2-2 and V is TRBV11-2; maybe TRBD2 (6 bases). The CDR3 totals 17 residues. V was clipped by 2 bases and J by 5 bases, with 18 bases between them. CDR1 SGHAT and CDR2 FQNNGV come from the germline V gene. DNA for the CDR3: TGTGCCAGCAGCTTATTCCCGGGAGCATGGGGAACCGGGGAGCTGTTTTTT. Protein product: CASSLFPGAWGTGELFF. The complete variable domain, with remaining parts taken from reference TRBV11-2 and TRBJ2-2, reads EAGVAQSPRYKIIEKRQSVAFWCNPISGHATLYWYQQILGQGPKLLIQFQNNGVVDDSQLPKDRFSAERLKGVDSTLKIQPAKLEDSAVYLCASSLFPGAWGTGELFFGEGSRLTVL.

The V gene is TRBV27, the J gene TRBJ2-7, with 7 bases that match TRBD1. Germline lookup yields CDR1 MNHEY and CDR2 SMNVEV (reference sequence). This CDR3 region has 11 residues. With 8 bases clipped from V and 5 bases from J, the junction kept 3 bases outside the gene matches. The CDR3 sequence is CASGTGDEQYF. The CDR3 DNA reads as TGTGCCAGCGGAACAGGGGACGAGCAGTACTTC.

DNA for the CDR3: TGTGCCAGCAGCCCCGACCCAGGCTCTGGAAACACCATATATTTT. Protein product: CASSPDPGSGNTIYF. The rearrangement uses TRBV13 and TRBJ1-3, with D unclear. The germline V and J ends were trimmed by 5 bases and 0 bases, with 11 bases remaining between them. The CDR3 loop spans 15 amino acids. Per germline, CDR1 PRHDT and CDR2 FYEKMQ (reference sequence).

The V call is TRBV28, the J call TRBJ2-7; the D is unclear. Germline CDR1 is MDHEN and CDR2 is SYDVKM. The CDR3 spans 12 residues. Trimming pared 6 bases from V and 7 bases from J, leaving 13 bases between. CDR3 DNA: TGTGCCAGCAGCCGATACCGTGGGGAGCAGTACTTC. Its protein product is CASSRYRGEQYF.

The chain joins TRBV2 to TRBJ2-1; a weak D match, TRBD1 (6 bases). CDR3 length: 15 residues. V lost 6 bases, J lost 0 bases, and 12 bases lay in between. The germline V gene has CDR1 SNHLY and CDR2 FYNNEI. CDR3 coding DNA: TGTGCCAGCAGCGAAACAGGGACCTCCTACAATGAGCAGTTCTTC. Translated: CASSETGTSYNEQFF.

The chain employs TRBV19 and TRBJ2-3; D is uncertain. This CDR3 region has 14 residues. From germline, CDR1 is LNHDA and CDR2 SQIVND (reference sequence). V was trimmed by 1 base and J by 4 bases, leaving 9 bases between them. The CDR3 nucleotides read TGTGCCAGTAGTATAGGCAGGAATTCAGATACGCAGTATTTT. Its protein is CASSIGRNSDTQYF.

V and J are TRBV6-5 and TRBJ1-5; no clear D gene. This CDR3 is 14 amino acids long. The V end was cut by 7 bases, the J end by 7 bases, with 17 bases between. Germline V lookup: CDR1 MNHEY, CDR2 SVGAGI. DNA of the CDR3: TGTGCCAGCAAGGTGTCCCCAAACGTCCAGCCCCAGCATTTT. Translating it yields CASKVSPNVQPQHF.

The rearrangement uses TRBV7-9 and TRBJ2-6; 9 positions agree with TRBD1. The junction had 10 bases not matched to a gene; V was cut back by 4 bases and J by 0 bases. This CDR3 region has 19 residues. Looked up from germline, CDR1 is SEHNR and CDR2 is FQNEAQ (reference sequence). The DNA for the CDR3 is TGTGCCAGCAGCTCGAAAAAAGGACAGGGGAGCTCTGGGGCCAACGTCCTGACTTTC. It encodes CASSSKKGQGSSGANVLTF.

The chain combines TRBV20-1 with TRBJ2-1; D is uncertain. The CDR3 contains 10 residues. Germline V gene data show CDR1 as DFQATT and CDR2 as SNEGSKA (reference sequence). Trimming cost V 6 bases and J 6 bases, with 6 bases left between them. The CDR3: CSAEANEQFF. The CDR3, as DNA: TGCAGTGCCGAGGCCAATGAGCAGTTCTTC.

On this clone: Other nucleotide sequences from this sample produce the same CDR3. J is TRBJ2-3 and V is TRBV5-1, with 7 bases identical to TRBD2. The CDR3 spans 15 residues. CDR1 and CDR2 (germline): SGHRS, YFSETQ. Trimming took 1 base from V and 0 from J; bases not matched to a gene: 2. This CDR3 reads CASSLMGGSTDTQYF. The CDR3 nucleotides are TGCGCCAGCAGCTTGATGGGGGGGAGCACAGATACGCAGTATTTT.

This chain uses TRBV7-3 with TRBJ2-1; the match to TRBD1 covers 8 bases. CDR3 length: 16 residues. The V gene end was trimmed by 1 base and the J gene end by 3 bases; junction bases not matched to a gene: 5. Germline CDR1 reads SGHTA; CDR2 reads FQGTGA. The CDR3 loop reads CASSLNRDRIYNEQFF. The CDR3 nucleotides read TGTGCCAGCAGCTTAAACCGGGACAGGATCTACAATGAGCAGTTCTTC.

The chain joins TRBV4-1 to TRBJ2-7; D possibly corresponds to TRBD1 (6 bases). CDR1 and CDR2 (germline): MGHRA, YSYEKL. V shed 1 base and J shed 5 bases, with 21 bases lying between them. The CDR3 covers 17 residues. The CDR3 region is CASSQGASHQQGDEQYF. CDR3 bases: TGCGCCAGCAGCCAAGGCGCATCACATCAACAGGGAGACGAGCAGTACTTC.

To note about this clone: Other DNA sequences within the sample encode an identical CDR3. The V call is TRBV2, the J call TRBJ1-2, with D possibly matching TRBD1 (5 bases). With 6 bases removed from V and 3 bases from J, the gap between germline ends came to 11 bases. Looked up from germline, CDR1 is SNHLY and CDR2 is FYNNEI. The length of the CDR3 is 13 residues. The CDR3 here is CASSPGTDYGYTF. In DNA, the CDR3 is TGTGCCAGCAGCCCCGGGACTGACTATGGCTACACCTTC. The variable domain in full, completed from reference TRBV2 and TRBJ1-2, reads EPEVTQTPSHQVTQMGQEVILRCVPISNHLYFYWYRQILGQKVEFLVSFYNNEISEKSEIFDDQFSVERPDGSNFTLKIRSTKLEDSAMYFCASSPGTDYGYTFGSGTRLTVV.

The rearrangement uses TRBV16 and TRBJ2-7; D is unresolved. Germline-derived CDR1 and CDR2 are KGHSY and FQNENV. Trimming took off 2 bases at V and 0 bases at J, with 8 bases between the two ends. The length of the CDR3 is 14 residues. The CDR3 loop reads CASSQLRSSYEQYF. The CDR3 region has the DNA TGTGCCAGCAGCCAACTCCGGAGCTCCTACGAGCAGTACTTC.

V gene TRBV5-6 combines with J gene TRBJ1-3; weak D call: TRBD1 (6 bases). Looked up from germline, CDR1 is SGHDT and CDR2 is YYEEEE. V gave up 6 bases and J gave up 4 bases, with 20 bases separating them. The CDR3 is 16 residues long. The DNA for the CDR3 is TGTGCCAGCAAAGCTTGGGGGACACAATCAGGAAACACCATATATTTT. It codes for CASKAWGTQSGNTIYF.

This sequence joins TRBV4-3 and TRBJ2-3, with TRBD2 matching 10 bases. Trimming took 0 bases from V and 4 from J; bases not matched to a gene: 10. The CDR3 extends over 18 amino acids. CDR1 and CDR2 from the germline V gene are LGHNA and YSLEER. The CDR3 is CASSQDRPSGSWADTQYF. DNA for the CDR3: TGCGCCAGCAGCCAAGATCGGCCTAGCGGGAGTTGGGCAGATACGCAGTATTTT.

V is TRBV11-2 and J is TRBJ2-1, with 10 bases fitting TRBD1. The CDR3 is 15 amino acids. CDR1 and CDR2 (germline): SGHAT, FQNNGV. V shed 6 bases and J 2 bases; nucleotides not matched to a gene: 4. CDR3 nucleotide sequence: TGTGCCAGCAGTCTGACAGGGGGCGCCTACAATGAGCAGTTCTTC. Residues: CASSLTGGAYNEQFF.

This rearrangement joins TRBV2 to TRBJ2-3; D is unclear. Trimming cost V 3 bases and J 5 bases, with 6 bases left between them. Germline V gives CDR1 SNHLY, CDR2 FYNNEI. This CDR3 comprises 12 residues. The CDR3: CASSDEEDTQYF. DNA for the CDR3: TGTGCCAGCAGTGACGAGGAAGATACGCAGTATTTT.

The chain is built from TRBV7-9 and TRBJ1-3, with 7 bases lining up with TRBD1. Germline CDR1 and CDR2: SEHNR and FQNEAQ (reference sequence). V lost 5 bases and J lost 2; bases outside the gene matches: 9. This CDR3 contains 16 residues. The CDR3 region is CASSTDRVGTGNTIYF. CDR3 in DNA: TGTGCCAGCAGCACAGACAGGGTAGGAACTGGAAACACCATATATTTT.

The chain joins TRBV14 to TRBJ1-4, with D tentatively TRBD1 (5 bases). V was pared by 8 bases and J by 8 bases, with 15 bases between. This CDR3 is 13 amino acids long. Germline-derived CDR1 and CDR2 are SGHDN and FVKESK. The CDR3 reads CASQGTKGEKLFF. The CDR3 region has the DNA TGTGCCAGCCAAGGGACCAAGGGGGAAAAACTGTTTTTT. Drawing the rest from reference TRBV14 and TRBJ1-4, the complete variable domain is EAGVTQFPSHSVIEKGQTVTLRCDPISGHDNLYWYRRVMGKEIKFLLHFVKESKQDESGMPNNRFLAERTGGTYSTLKVQPAELEDSGVYFCASQGTKGEKLFFGSGTQLSVL.

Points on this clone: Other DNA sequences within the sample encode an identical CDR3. In nucleotides, the CDR3 is TGTGCCAGCAGCTTATCTTTGAACACTGAAGCTTTCTTT. Protein sequence: CASSLSLNTEAFF. This rearrangement joins TRBV7-3 to TRBJ1-1; the D is unclear. With 2 bases removed from V and 0 bases from J, the gap between germline ends came to 4 bases. CDR3 length: 13 residues. CDR1 is SGHTA and CDR2 is FQGTGA in the germline V gene. Combining the CDR3 with reference TRBV7-3 and TRBJ1-1 gives the whole variable domain GAGVSQTPSNKVTEKGKYVELRCDPISGHTALYWYRQSLGQGPEFLIYFQGTGAADDSGLPNDRFFAVRPEGSVSTLKIQRTERGDSAVYLCASSLSLNTEAFFGQGTRLTVV.

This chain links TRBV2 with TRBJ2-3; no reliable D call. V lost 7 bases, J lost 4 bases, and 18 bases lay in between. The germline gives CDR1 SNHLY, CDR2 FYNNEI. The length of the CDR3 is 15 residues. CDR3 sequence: CASIKVANSADTQYF. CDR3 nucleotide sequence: TGTGCCAGCATTAAGGTTGCCAATTCCGCAGATACGCAGTATTTT.

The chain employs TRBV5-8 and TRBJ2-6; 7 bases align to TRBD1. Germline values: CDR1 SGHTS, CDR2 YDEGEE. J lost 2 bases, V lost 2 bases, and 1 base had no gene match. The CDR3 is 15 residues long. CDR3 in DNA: TGTGCCAGCAGCTTCACAGGGGCTGGGGCCAACGTCCTGACTTTC. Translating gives CASSFTGAGANVLTF.

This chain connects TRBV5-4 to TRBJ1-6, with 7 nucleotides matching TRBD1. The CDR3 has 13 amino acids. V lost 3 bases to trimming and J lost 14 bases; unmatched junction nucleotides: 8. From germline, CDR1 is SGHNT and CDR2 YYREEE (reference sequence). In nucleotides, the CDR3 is TGTGCCAGCAGCTCCGCAGGGGGTCTCACCCTCCACTTT. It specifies CASSSAGGLTLHF.